The present entry profiles one T cell receptor beta chain with its context. The antigen remains unidentified. The entry originates in a study of T cells in Graves' hyperthyroidism and ophthalmopathy. Study-wide background: Staff took peripheral blood when the initial diagnosis was made, before any treatment began.

The CDR3 loop spans 20 amino acids. Germline V lookup: CDR1 MNHEY, CDR2 SMNVEV (reference sequence). Germline trimming cut 4 bases from V and 6 bases from J; bases unmatched to any gene: 22. Study-wide points: Most thyroid-expanded clonotypes above 0.001 were also found in blood.

About 10 ml fresh peripheral blood yielded the PBMCs. TCR beta CDR3 sequences were amplified from RNA transcripts. In the first-round RT-PCR of the TCR CDR3, the HTBI primer set was used. TCRdb independently ran MiXCR on the multiplex PCR reads; one entry per CDR3 protein. This sample yields about 620,000 distinct CDR3 sequences, of which under 20% are seen a single time; less than 4.5% belongs to the top ten. The sequencing input was blood. The receptor was isolated from a woman younger than 45 with Graves' hyperthyroidism. This sequence joins TRBV27 and TRBJ1-5; 9 bases align to TRBD1. The CDR3 bases are TGTGCCAGCAGTTCATTGGCGGGGACAGGGAGTGTGTCGGGCAGTCAGCCCCAGCATTTT. This encodes CASSSLAGTGSVSGSQPQHF.